A selection of T cell receptor beta chains follows, all from one sample in a study of early T cells in non-severe SARS-CoV-2 infection. TCRdb re-called the 5' RACE reads with MiXCR, one entry per CDR3 protein. There are about 60,000 distinct CDR3 sequences in the sample; 10% to 15% occur only once, and more than 8.5% lies in the top ten. Material: whole blood. Receptors were obtained from an adult who was a healthcare worker with PCR-confirmed SARS-CoV-2 infection or an uninfected control (not recorded which). Both conserved end residues are part of each CDR3. D genes are given only for firm matches. Clone size, where shown, is once, few, many, or a class for clones that have expanded.

v_gene	j_gene	d_gene	abundance	CDR3nt	CDR3aa
TRBV28	TRBJ2-7	-	-	TGTGCCAGCAGTTTCCCGGAGGTGAGGTACGAGCAGTACTTC	CASSFPEVRYEQYF
TRBV7-9	TRBJ1-2	TRBD1	few	TGTGCCAGCACCCCCTGGGCAGGGGGCCCCATCTATGGCTACACCTTC	CASTPWAGGPIYGYTF
TRBV12-3/TRBV12-4	TRBJ2-7	-	-	TGTGCCAGCAGTCGGGACTACGAGCAGTACTTC	CASSRDYEQYF
TRBV9	TRBJ1-2	-	-	TGTGCCAGCAGCGTCTTTGGAGACACTAACTATGGCTACACCTTC	CASSVFGDTNYGYTF
TRBV21-1	TRBJ2-5	-	few	TGTGCCAGAGACAGGACGGTGGAGACCCAGTACTTC	CARDRTVETQYF
TRBV30	TRBJ2-5	-	-	TGTGCCTGGAGTGTAGGGGAAGAGACCCAGTACTTC	CAWSVGEETQYF
TRBV24-1	TRBJ2-5	-	-	TGTGCCACCTCTGAGGGGGGCGCGGGCAAAGAGACCCAGTACTTC	CATSEGGAGKETQYF
TRBV5-1	TRBJ2-7	TRBD1	few	TGCGCCAGCAGCTTGAGTATGAGACAGGGGATCAACGAGCAGTACTTC	CASSLSMRQGINEQYF
TRBV7-9	TRBJ2-3	-	-	TGTGCCAGCAGCTTAGAACTGGAAAGCACAGATACGCAGTATTTT	CASSLELESTDTQYF
TRBV6-6	TRBJ1-3	-	many	TGTGCCAGCAGCACCCACAGGCCTGGGGACACCATATATTTT	CASSTHRPGDTIYF
TRBV19	TRBJ2-1	-	few	TGTGCCAGTAGAAACCCCAGGGCCGAGGAGCAGTTCTTC	CASRNPRAEEQFF
TRBV28	TRBJ1-2	TRBD1	few	TGTGCCAGCAAAACAGGGGCGAACTATGGCTACACCTTC	CASKTGANYGYTF
TRBV6-6	TRBJ1-2	TRBD1	once	TGTGCCAGCAGTACTAATCTTCGGACAGGACATGACTATGGCTACACCTTC	CASSTNLRTGHDYGYTF
TRBV7-3	TRBJ2-7	TRBD2	few	TGTGCCAGCAGCCCTAGCGGGGGGAGCTCCTACGAGCAGTACTTC	CASSPSGGSSYEQYF
TRBV7-3	TRBJ2-5	-	few	TGTGCCAGCAGCATGTACCAAGAGACCCAGTACTTC	CASSMYQETQYF
TRBV6-6	TRBJ2-7	-	-	TGTGCCAGCAGGACTAGAAGGGTCCCTTACGAGCAGTACTTC	CASRTRRVPYEQYF
TRBV11-2	TRBJ2-7	-	few	TGTGCCAGCAGCCTCCTCGAGGTGCTCTCGGAGCAGTACTTC	CASSLLEVLSEQYF
TRBV5-6	TRBJ1-1	-	many	TGTGCCAGCAGCTTATCAGGGCTGAACACTGAAGCTTTCTTT	CASSLSGLNTEAFF
TRBV3-1	TRBJ1-2	-	few	TGTGCCAGCAGCCACTCCGGGGGTGGCTACACCTTC	CASSHSGGGYTF
TRBV12-3/TRBV12-4	TRBJ2-7	-	many	TGTGCCAGCCAGCGACAGGCCGACTACGAGCAGTACTTC	CASQRQADYEQYF
TRBV4-1	TRBJ2-1	TRBD1	few	TGCGCCAGCAGCCAAGGACAGGGGATAAGCTCCTACAATGAGCAGTTCTTC	CASSQGQGISSYNEQFF
TRBV28	TRBJ1-2	TRBD1	-	TGTGCCAGCAGCCGACAGGGTACCTATGGCTACACCTTC	CASSRQGTYGYTF
TRBV19	TRBJ2-3	-	-	TGTGCCAGTAGTATAAGGCGTAACACAGATACGCAGTATTTT	CASSIRRNTDTQYF
TRBV5-4	TRBJ2-3	TRBD2	few	TGTGCCAGCAGCCTATTAGCGGGACATACAGATACGCAGTATTTT	CASSLLAGHTDTQYF
TRBV29-1	TRBJ2-6	TRBD1	many	TGCAGCGTTGCGGGGAATCTTGCAGGGGGCGACGGGGCCAACGTCCTGACTTTC	CSVAGNLAGGDGANVLTF
TRBV12-3/TRBV12-4	TRBJ2-1	TRBD1	-	TGTGCCAGCAGTTTAGACAGGGGCTATGAGCAGTTCTTC	CASSLDRGYEQFF
TRBV27	TRBJ2-7	-	few	TGTGCCAGCAGTGCAATTATAAACCTCTCCTACGAGCAGTACTTC	CASSAIINLSYEQYF
TRBV29-1	TRBJ2-5	-	many	TGCAGCGTTGAAGTTGTAGAGACCCAGTACTTC	CSVEVVETQYF
TRBV20-1	TRBJ2-7	-	-	TGCAGTGCTAGAAACCCCCTGACCAGAGTCCACGAGCAGTACTTC	CSARNPLTRVHEQYF
TRBV4-3	TRBJ2-4	-	few	TGCGCCAGCAGCCAAGCGTGGGGGGCCAAAAACATTCAGTACTTC	CASSQAWGAKNIQYF
TRBV6-6	TRBJ1-1	-	few	TGTGCCAGCAGTTACTCGATTCCACCCGGAGGGAACACTGAAGCTTTCTTT	CASSYSIPPGGNTEAFF
TRBV20-1	TRBJ1-1	-	-	TGCAGTGCTACGGCCAGGGAGACCACTGAAGCTTTCTTT	CSATARETTEAFF
TRBV7-9	TRBJ2-2	-	-	TGTGCCAGCAGGGAGCGGACGAACACCGGGGAGCTGTTTTTT	CASRERTNTGELFF
TRBV29-1	TRBJ2-7	TRBD2	few	TGCAGCGGGCAATGGGGACTAGCAGCCGACGAGCAGTACTTC	CSGQWGLAADEQYF
TRBV11-3	TRBJ1-5	TRBD1	-	TGTGCCAGCAGCTTAGACCCCCTCCGCAGGGGGAACAATCAGCCCCAGCATTTT	CASSLDPLRRGNNQPQHF
TRBV12-3/TRBV12-4	TRBJ2-7	-	once	TGTGCCAGCAGTCCGGTCACCTACGAGCAGTACTTC	CASSPVTYEQYF
TRBV18	TRBJ1-1	TRBD1	many	TGTGCCAGCTCAGAAGGACAGGGGATGAACACTGAAGCTTTCTTT	CASSEGQGMNTEAFF
TRBV29-1	TRBJ1-1	-	-	TGCAGCGCCGTTGCCACTGAAGCTTTCTTT	CSAVATEAFF
TRBV28	TRBJ2-7	-	many	TGTGCCAGCACCTGGACAGCGAGCTCCTACGAGCAGTACTTC	CASTWTASSYEQYF
TRBV10-3	TRBJ1-1	-	many	TGTGCCATCAGTGATCGGGCAGGCACTGAAGCTTTCTTT	CAISDRAGTEAFF
TRBV6-1	TRBJ2-3	-	few	TGTGCCATCCAGTGGCTAGCGACTAGCACAGATACGCAGTATTTT	CAIQWLATSTDTQYF
TRBV29-1	TRBJ2-7	TRBD1	-	TGCAGCGTTGACGGACAGGGACGGAACGAGCAGTACTTC	CSVDGQGRNEQYF
TRBV12-3/TRBV12-4	TRBJ1-1	-	many	TGTGCCAGCAGTCTAGGGCTAGGTTTCACTGAAGCTTTCTTT	CASSLGLGFTEAFF
TRBV7-9	TRBJ1-5	TRBD1	many	TGTGCCAGCAGTTCAAGCTCAGGGGGGAGCAATCAGCCCCAGCATTTT	CASSSSSGGSNQPQHF
TRBV28	TRBJ1-1	TRBD1	-	TGTGCCAGCAGTTTAGCCAGGGGGCTTAACACTGAAGCTTTCTTT	CASSLARGLNTEAFF
TRBV5-1	TRBJ1-4	-	-	TGCGCCAGCAGCCGCCGCGCGGGGGAGAGTGAAAAACTGTTTTTT	CASSRRAGESEKLFF
TRBV18	TRBJ2-1	TRBD1	many	TGTGCCAGCTCCCCCAGGCAGGGGGCTAATGAGCAGTTCTTC	CASSPRQGANEQFF
TRBV10-3	TRBJ2-7	-	-	TGTGCCATCAGTGACAAGTACGAGCAGTACTTC	CAISDKYEQYF
TRBV3-1	TRBJ1-5	-	many	TGTGCCAGCAGCCAAGACTCGGCAGGCAATCAGCCCCAGCATTTT	CASSQDSAGNQPQHF
TRBV11-2	TRBJ1-2	-	few	TGTGCCAGCAGCCCTATCCCCCTCGGGTACTATGGCTACACCTTC	CASSPIPLGYYGYTF
TRBV5-1	TRBJ2-2	TRBD1	-	TGCGCCAGCAGCCCCACCCCGGGACAGGGGGCCGGGGAGCTGTTTTTT	CASSPTPGQGAGELFF
TRBV9	TRBJ2-1	-	few	TGTGCCAGCAGCAACCCCGGAGGGCAATACTACAATGAGCAGTTCTTC	CASSNPGGQYYNEQFF
TRBV6-2/TRBV6-3	TRBJ2-3	-	-	TGTGCCAGCAGTTATACCCGGGATACGCAGTATTTT	CASSYTRDTQYF
TRBV6-1	TRBJ1-5	-	many	TGTGCCAGCAGTGGAGTCTCGGGGATTTCACAGCCCCAGCATTTT	CASSGVSGISQPQHF
TRBV6-5	TRBJ2-2	TRBD1	few	TGTGCCAGCAGGCCCGGGACAGGGAACACCGGGGAGCTGTTTTTT	CASRPGTGNTGELFF
TRBV19	TRBJ2-1	TRBD1	few	TGTGCCAGCCTATGGGGGACAGGGGGTCGAAATGAGCAGTTCTTC	CASLWGTGGRNEQFF
TRBV24-1	TRBJ1-2	-	many	TGTGCCACCAGTGAGGCTGGACAGAACTATGGCTACACCTTC	CATSEAGQNYGYTF
TRBV2	TRBJ2-2	TRBD1	-	TGTGCCAGCAGGGAGGCACAGGGGGCCGGGGAGCTGTTTTTT	CASREAQGAGELFF
TRBV5-1	TRBJ1-6	-	many	TGCGCCAGCAGCTTGGATCTGGGAAATAATTCACCCCTCCACTTT	CASSLDLGNNSPLHF
TRBV5-1	TRBJ2-5	-	few	TGCGCCAGCAGGTTTGGGGAGACCCAGTACTTC	CASRFGETQYF